The clone carrying this TCR beta chain appeared a single time. This CDR3 is also generated by other DNA sequences in the sample. Original handling: Counts of nucleated cells, estimated from reference gene primer amplification, were obtained. Only in-frame clones appear in the TCRdb table, and some are missing; sequencing was by immunoSEQ multiplex PCR. D and trimming were read from the DNA, whereas the V and J calls and clone size are those reported in that table. The sample lists more than 200,000 clones, 70% to 90% seen once, with 2.1% in the top ten. This specimen comes from a study of blood T cell repertoires in COVID-19. Study at large: COVID-19 samples from acute and convalescent phases originated in the United States, Italy and Spain. T cells, B-cell-depleted T cells, or PBMCs provided the cDNA or gDNA that served as material.

This receptor was obtained from a woman aged 40-49 years who had recovered from COVID-19. The sequenced material came from peripheral blood.

CDR3 nucleotide sequence: TGTGCCAGTAGTATCGCGGGGGGCAGCCTCGGGGGAAGCAATCAGCCCCAGCATTTT. Amino acids: CASSIAGGSLGGSNQPQHF. The gene calls are TRBV19 and TRBJ1-5, with D tentatively TRBD1 (6 bases). V was cut by 3 bases and J by 1 base, with 22 bases left in between. In germline, CDR1 is LNHDA, CDR2 SQIVND (reference sequence). CDR3 length equals 19 residues.